Presented here are 4 T cell receptor beta chains from one specimen sequenced in a study of T-cell reconstitution after alpha-beta-depleted transplantation in children. Molecular barcoding with unique molecular identifiers was used for the TCRbeta library. TCRdb re-analysed the PCR reads in MiXCR, keeping a single row per CDR3 protein. The table lists 600,000 to 800,000 distinct CDR3 sequences, around 13% of them singletons, with around 0.8% in the top ten. The source was PBMCs, collected before TCRalphabeta/CD19-depleted stem cell transplant. Receptors originate from a girl aged 2 to 10 with congenital amegakaryocytic thrombocytopenia, due to receive a stem cell transplant.

There are a few counts of this clonotype. This chain's CDR3 is CASSLDGGMMYNEQFF. CDR3 bases: TGCGCCAGCAGCTTGGACGGCGGGATGATGTACAATGAGCAGTTCTTC. The chain employs TRBV5-1 and TRBJ2-1; possibly TRBD2 for D (6 bases). Looked up from germline, CDR1 is SGHRS and CDR2 is YFSETQ. Trimming removed 0 bases at V and 4 bases at J, with 14 bases between. This CDR3 spans 16 amino acids.

This clonotype came up many times. Its ends do not fully match the called genes, so a read error is possible. This chain links TRBV18 with TRBJ1-4; perhaps TRBD1 as D (5 bases). CDR3 length: 14 residues. Germline V gene data show CDR1 as KGHSH and CDR2 as LQKENI. CDR3 nucleotides: TGTGCCAGCTCACCGACAGACTCTAAGGAAAAACTGTTTTTT. It yields the protein CASSPTDSKEKLFF. Full variable domain (remainder filled in from reference TRBV18 and TRBJ1-4): NAGVMQNPRHLVRRRGQEARLRCSPMKGHSHVYWYRQLPEEGLKFMVYLQKENIIDESGMPKERFSAEFPKEGPSILRIQQVVRGDSAAYFCASSPTDSKEKLFFGSGTQLSVL.

CDR3 sequence reads: CASSHGRNTDTQYF. CDR3 DNA sequence: TGTGCCAGCAGCCACGGGCGGAACACAGATACGCAGTATTTT. The gene calls are TRBV4-2 and TRBJ2-3, with no clear D. Germline lookup yields CDR1 LGHNA and CDR2 YNFKEQ. The CDR3 consists of 14 residues. The V end was cut by 3 bases, the J end by 2 bases, with 9 bases between.

This clonotype appeared a single time. One junction end disagrees with the germline gene, perhaps due to a read error. The J gene is TRBJ2-4, the V gene TRBV20-1; D remains ambiguous. The CDR3 runs 15 residues. CDR1 is DFQATT, CDR2 SNEGSKA, per germline (reference sequence). The CDR3 region is CSASPEFGAKIIHYF. In DNA, the CDR3 is TGCAGTGCTAGCCCCGAATTCGGAGCCAAAATCATTCACTACTTC.